One and the same sample provided the 21 T cell receptor beta chains below, sequenced in a study of T cell clones after liver transplantation. Produced via immunoSEQ multiplex PCR; TCRdb's table is partial and in-frame only. The sample has roughly 72,000 clones; about 85% are singletons. The material was CD4+ T cells from blood, obtained roughly 50 months after liver transplant. Receptor source: a human patient who received a liver transplant. Some T cells may be the graft donor's.

The gene calls are TRBV7-9 and TRBJ2-7; the match to TRBD1 covers 9 bases. V gave up 4 bases and J gave up 2 bases; unmatched junction bases: 9. The length of the CDR3 is 16 residues. In germline, CDR1 is SEHNR, CDR2 FQNEAQ (reference sequence). The CDR3 region is CASSSLGTGLTYEQYF. The CDR3 bases are TGTGCCAGCAGCTCTCTCGGGACAGGGCTAACCTACGAGCAGTACTTC.

This chain connects TRBV18 to TRBJ1-1, with 7 bases fitting TRBD1. Germline V lookup: CDR1 KGHSH, CDR2 LQKENI. V was clipped by 6 bases and J by 0 bases; unmatched bases: 13. The CDR3 length is 17 residues. CDR3 protein: CASSPIGDRVLNTEAFF. The CDR3 nucleotides read TGTGCCAGCTCCCCGATTGGAGACAGGGTCTTGAACACTGAAGCTTTCTTT.

This sequence joins TRBV6-5 and TRBJ2-5; 11 bases are a match to TRBD2. This CDR3 is built from 16 residues. Germline loops: CDR1 MNHEY, CDR2 SVGAGI. V was clipped by 2 bases and J by 4 bases; unmatched bases: 6. DNA for the CDR3: TGTGCCAGCAGTTACAGTAGCGGGAGGGGGAGAGAGACCCAGTACTTC. It translates to CASSYSSGRGRETQYF.

This sequence joins TRBV9 and TRBJ2-1, with TRBD2 identical over 12 bases. V trimming: 2 bases; J trimming: 8 bases; junction bases outside the gene matches: 5. The CDR3 runs 15 residues. CDR1 SGDLS and CDR2 YYNGEE come from the germline V gene. CDR3 sequence: CASSVGLAGTHEQFF. In nucleotides, the CDR3 is TGTGCCAGCAGCGTCGGACTAGCGGGAACACATGAGCAGTTCTTC.

CDR3 DNA sequence: TGTGCCAGCAGCACCCGGACAGGGTCGTCCTCTGGAAACACCATATATTTT. Translated, it gives CASSTRTGSSSGNTIYF. This chain connects TRBV9 to TRBJ1-3; 8 bases align to TRBD1. CDR1 SGDLS and CDR2 YYNGEE come from the germline V gene. The CDR3 loop spans 17 amino acids. The ends lost 4 bases at V and 0 bases at J; junction bases unmatched: 9.

The rearrangement joins TRBV29-1 to TRBJ1-2; 9 positions match TRBD1. CDR1 and CDR2 (germline): SQVTM, ANQGSEA. J was trimmed by 8 bases and V by 0 bases; bases with no gene match: 7. This CDR3 contains 14 residues. The CDR3 loop is CSVEDPGTGLGYTF. For the CDR3, the DNA is TGCAGCGTTGAAGATCCCGGGACAGGGCTCGGCTACACCTTC.

This sequence joins TRBV2 and TRBJ2-7, with D tentatively TRBD1 (5 bases). Between the trimmed V and J ends, which lost 6 bases and 8 bases, there was a span of 14 bases. The germline gives CDR1 SNHLY, CDR2 FYNNEI. CDR3 length equals 12 residues. The CDR3 reads CASRIGQDKQYF. The CDR3 bases are TGTGCCAGCAGAATAGGCCAGGACAAGCAGTACTTC.

The V and J genes are TRBV12-1 and TRBJ2-7; TRBD1, as called in the table, went unchecked against the DNA. TRBV12-1 is labeled a pseudogene. CDR3 length equals 18 residues. The CDR3 loop is CASSGDRDSSKGGYEQYF. CDR3 nucleotides: TGTGCCAGCAGCGGGGACCGGGACAGCTCCAAAGGAGGCTACGAGCAGTACTTC.

J is TRBJ2-3 and V is TRBV7-7; D call uncertain. The V end was cut by 5 bases, the J end by 7 bases, with 13 bases between. The CDR3 has 13 amino acids. CDR1 is SSHAT and CDR2 is FNYEAQ in the germline V gene (reference sequence). CDR3 sequence: CASSPVEGHTQYF. The CDR3 coding sequence is TGTGCCAGCAGCCCCGTGGAAGGCCATACGCAGTATTTT.

V usage is TRBV5-4 and J usage is TRBJ1-2; D ambiguous. V was trimmed by 4 bases and J by 0 bases, leaving 16 bases between them. There are 16 residues in the CDR3. CDR1 is SGHNT, CDR2 YYREEE, per germline (reference sequence). Here the CDR3 reads CASSQIFRLTNYGYTF. CDR3 bases: TGTGCCAGCAGCCAGATATTCAGGCTTACTAACTATGGCTACACCTTC. Based on the CDR3 plus reference TRBV5-4 and TRBJ1-2, the full variable domain is ETGVTQSPTHLIKTRGQQVTLRCSSQSGHNTVSWYQQALGQGPQFIFQYYREEENGRGNFPPRFSGLQFPNYSSELNVNALELDDSALYLCASSQIFRLTNYGYTFGSGTRLTVV.

The chain couples TRBV15 to TRBJ1-3; D unclear. Trimming removed 0 bases from V and 2 bases from J, with 11 bases in between. The CDR3 loop spans 16 amino acids. Germline lookup yields CDR1 LNHNV and CDR2 YYDKDF (reference sequence). The CDR3 coding sequence is TGTGCCACCAGCAGAGATCACGGAACAACTGGAAACACCATATATTTT. It is translated as CATSRDHGTTGNTIYF.

The chain employs TRBV6-5 and TRBJ2-3; possible D gene TRBD2, 6 bases. The germline gives CDR1 MNHEY, CDR2 SVGAGI. The CDR3 contains 16 residues. The V end lost 0 bases, the J end lost 3 bases, and 13 bases lay between the germline ends. The chain's CDR3 is CASSYSTEGFTDTQYF. CDR3 coding DNA: TGTGCCAGCAGTTACTCGACGGAGGGTTTTACAGATACGCAGTATTTT.

This clone was detected only a few times. The rearrangement uses TRBV20-1 and TRBJ1-1; no firm D call. CDR3 length: 10 amino acids. Trimming pared 2 bases from V and 8 bases from J, leaving 6 bases between. CDR1 is DFQATT, CDR2 SNEGSKA, per germline (reference sequence). The CDR3 sequence: CSARRIEAFF. CDR3 DNA sequence: TGCAGTGCTAGAAGGATAGAAGCTTTCTTT.

This clone occurred a few times. J is TRBJ1-2 and V is TRBV29-1; TRBD1 is a possible D gene (5 bases). The germline V gene has CDR1 SQVTM and CDR2 ANQGSEA. Trimming pared 4 bases from V and 8 bases from J, leaving 20 bases between. The CDR3 has 14 residues. CDR3: CSVVQGSGSRGYTF. DNA of the CDR3: TGCAGCGTTGTCCAGGGAAGTGGCAGTAGGGGCTACACCTTC.

The chain recombines TRBV7-9 with TRBJ2-7, with 7 bases that match TRBD1. Trimming at V came to 2 bases and at J to 2 bases, leaving 3 bases not matched to a gene. CDR3 length: 14 amino acids. Germline assignment: CDR1 SEHNR and CDR2 FQNEAQ (reference sequence). Written as DNA, the CDR3 is TGTGCCAGCAGCTTAACAGGGGTAGCCTACGAGCAGTACTTC. It is translated as CASSLTGVAYEQYF.

The chain is built from TRBV14 and TRBJ2-1; TRBD1 matches 9 bases. The CDR3 is 16 residues long. Germline assignment: CDR1 SGHDN and CDR2 FVKESK. V lost 4 bases to trimming and J lost 8 bases; unmatched junction nucleotides: 12. CDR3 DNA: TGTGCCAGCAGCCGACGCTCGGGACAGGGTGGCGATGAGCAGTTCTTC. Amino acid sequence: CASSRRSGQGGDEQFF.

This chain uses TRBV9 with TRBJ1-1; the D gene is possibly TRBD1 (5 bases). The germline V and J ends were trimmed by 4 bases and 5 bases, with 21 bases remaining between them. The length of the CDR3 is 16 residues. Per germline, CDR1 SGDLS and CDR2 YYNGEE. The CDR3 DNA sequence: TGTGCCAGCAGCCCTGGAAACGGGGGAAGAGAAACTGAAGCTTTCTTT. This gives the protein CASSPGNGGRETEAFF.

This chain uses TRBV10-3 with TRBJ1-1; TRBD1 aligns across 8 bases. Germline trimming cut 8 bases from V and 0 bases from J; bases unmatched to any gene: 5. Per the germline V gene, CDR1 is ENHRY and CDR2 is SYGVKD. The CDR3 is 14 amino acids. CDR3 coding DNA: TGTGCCATCCGAGGACAGGGTCTGAACACTGAAGCTTTCTTT. It yields the protein CAIRGQGLNTEAFF.

This clone was seen just once. The genes are TRBV5-4 and TRBJ1-1; TRBD1 matches at 8 bases. V trimming: 1 base; J trimming: 4 bases; junction bases outside the gene matches: 0. The CDR3 covers 13 residues. Germline assignment: CDR1 SGHNT and CDR2 YYREEE (reference sequence). The DNA for the CDR3 is TGTGCCAGCAGCTTGACAGGGGGCACTGAAGCTTTCTTT. This gives the protein CASSLTGGTEAFF.

The chain links TRBV5-6 to TRBJ2-2; D is perhaps TRBD2 (5 bases). CDR3 length: 14 amino acids. Deletions cut 5 bases from V and 3 bases from J, with 11 bases between. Germline values: CDR1 SGHDT, CDR2 YYEEEE. The CDR3 nucleotides are TGTGCCAGCAGACATACTAGTTACACCGGGGAGCTGTTTTTT. Residues: CASRHTSYTGELFF.

The chain joins TRBV6-1 to TRBJ2-7; 8 positions match TRBD1. Losses at the gene ends were 10 bases for V and 1 base for J; bases not matched to a gene: 9. Germline V lookup: CDR1 MNHNS, CDR2 SASEGT. The CDR3 runs 14 residues. The CDR3, as DNA: TGTGCCACCGCCTCCGGGACAGGTTCCTACGAGCAGTACTTC. Its protein product is CATASGTGSYEQYF.